Sequencing of this TCR beta chain was carried out in a study of tumor-infiltrating lymphocytes in primary liver carcinoma. As for the study in general: Stage T1-T3 N0M0 tumors measured about 4.2 to 10 cm at most. Samples produced roughly 3.5 to 7.13 million productive TCRbeta reads, comparable across tissue types. Study-level findings and limits: Whereas tumor region pairs overlapped more, tumor-adjacent and tumor-blood pairs overlapped less.

With a constant-region primer, TCR beta cDNA was made from 500 ng of total RNA. Employing slightly modified ARM-PCR, three nested multiplex PCR rounds were run, and these gave rise to the TCR beta libraries. Both of the initial two PCR rounds ran for roughly 10 cycles and employed TRBV1-TRBV30 forward primers alongside a C-beta reverse primer. TCRdb processed the multiplex PCR reads anew with MiXCR; each CDR3 protein has one entry. The sample carries roughly 40,000 distinct CDR3 sequences, around 75% recorded once. The germline V gene encodes CDR1 SEHNR and CDR2 FQNEAQ (reference sequence). The CDR3 has 16 residues. This clonotype was recorded only once. What it recognizes is unknown. Mismatch with germline at one junction end may stem from a read error. From unsorted bulk tissue weighing about 18-30 mg, DNA and RNA were co-extracted. Patients were treatment-naive with chronic HBV infection.

This chain links TRBV7-9 with TRBJ2-2; D uncertain. This clonotype was obtained from a woman aged 25 to 39 with primary liver carcinoma and hepatitis B virus infection. Sequencing input: tumor-adjacent normal liver tissue. The CDR3 reads CVSSPPAARAVRELFF. The CDR3 DNA is TGTGTCAGCAGCCCACCGGCGGCAAGGGCTGTTCGGGAGCTGTTTTTT.